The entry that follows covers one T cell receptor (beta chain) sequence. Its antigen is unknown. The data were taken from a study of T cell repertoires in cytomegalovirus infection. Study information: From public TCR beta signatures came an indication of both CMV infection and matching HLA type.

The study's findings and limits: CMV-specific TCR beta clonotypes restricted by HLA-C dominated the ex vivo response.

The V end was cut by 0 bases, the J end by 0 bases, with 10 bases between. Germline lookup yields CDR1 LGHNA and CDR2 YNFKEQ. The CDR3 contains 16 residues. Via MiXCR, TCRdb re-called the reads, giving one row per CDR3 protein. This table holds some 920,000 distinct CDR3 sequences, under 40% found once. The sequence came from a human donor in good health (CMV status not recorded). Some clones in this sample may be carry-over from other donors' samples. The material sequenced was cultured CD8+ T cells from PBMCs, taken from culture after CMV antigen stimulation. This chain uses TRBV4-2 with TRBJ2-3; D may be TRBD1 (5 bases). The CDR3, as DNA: TGTGCCAGCAGCCAAGACTTTGACAGTAGCACAGATACGCAGTATTTT. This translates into CASSQDFDSSTDTQYF.